This entry describes one T cell receptor beta chain. Some clones are missing from TCRdb's copy, which holds only in-frame ones; the method was immunoSEQ multiplex PCR. The table records 200,000 to 250,000 clones, around 84% of them present only once. The CDR3 consists of 13 residues. Germline CDR1 MNHNS, CDR2 SASEGT. Losses at the gene ends were 6 bases for V and 4 bases for J; bases not matched to a gene: 5. The data were taken from a study of blood T cell repertoires in COVID-19. Sequencing input: peripheral blood. This receptor was obtained from a woman aged 80 or over with active or convalescent COVID-19. V usage is TRBV6-1 and J usage is TRBJ2-7; the match to TRBD2 covers 8 bases. CDR3 nucleotides: TGTGCCAGCAGGGAGCGGGGGAGTTACGAGCAGTACTTC. Residues: CASRERGSYEQYF.